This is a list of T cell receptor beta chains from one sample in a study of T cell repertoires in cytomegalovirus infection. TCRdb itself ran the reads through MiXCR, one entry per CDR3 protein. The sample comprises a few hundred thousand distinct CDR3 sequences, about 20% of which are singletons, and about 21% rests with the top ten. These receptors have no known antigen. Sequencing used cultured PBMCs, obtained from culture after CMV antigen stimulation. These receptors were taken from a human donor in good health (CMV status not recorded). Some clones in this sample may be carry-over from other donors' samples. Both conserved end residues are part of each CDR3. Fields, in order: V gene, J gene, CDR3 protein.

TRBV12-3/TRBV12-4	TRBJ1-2	CASSLISNYGYTF
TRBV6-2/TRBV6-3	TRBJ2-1	CASSAQTSVYNEQFF
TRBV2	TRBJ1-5	CAGSRSRVQPQHF
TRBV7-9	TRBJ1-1	CASSWGYTEAFF
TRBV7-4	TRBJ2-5	CASSFRRRDQETQYF
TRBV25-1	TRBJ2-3	CASSVGVRTDTQYF
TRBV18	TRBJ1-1	CASSPSGQGTLNTEAFF
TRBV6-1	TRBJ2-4	CASSELLAKNIQYF
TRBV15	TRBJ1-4	CATSFRLAGAEKLFF
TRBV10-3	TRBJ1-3	CATQPPRGQSSGNTIYF
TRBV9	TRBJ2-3	CASSVAGSGRLDTQYF
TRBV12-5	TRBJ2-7	CASGWGHRGGNEQYF
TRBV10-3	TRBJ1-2	CATLVRTAYTF
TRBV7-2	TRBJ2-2	CASSLAFESTGELFF
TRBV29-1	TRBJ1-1	CSVEASGLTAFF
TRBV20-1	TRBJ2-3	CSVDRQGSDTQYF
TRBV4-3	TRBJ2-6	CASSQDLRSGANVLTF
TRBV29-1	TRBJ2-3	CSVEDPLSTDTQYF
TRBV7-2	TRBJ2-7	CASSSHGEGPYEQYF
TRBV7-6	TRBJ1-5	CASSLIAAEDRGGQPQHF
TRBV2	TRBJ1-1	CASSDLGQQDTEAFF
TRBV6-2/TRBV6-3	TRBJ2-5	CASRPRRRGPYQETQYF
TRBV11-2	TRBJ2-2	CASSPIFVGTGELFF
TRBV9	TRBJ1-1	CASSVEGDTMNTEAFF
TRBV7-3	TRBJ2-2	CASSNTGGFTGELFF
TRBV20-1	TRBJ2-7	CRDCYEQYF
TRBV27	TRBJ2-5	CASSPPSRYQETQYF
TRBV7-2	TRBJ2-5	CASSPKRREGLGETQYF
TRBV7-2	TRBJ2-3	CASRGGLAADTQYF
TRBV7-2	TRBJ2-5	CASSLAPFAGGSETQYF
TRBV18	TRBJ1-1	CASSPRDRSPGNTEAFF
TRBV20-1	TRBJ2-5	CSASRQGAGETQYF
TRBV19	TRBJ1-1	CASSMGAHANTEAFF
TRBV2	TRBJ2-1	CASTLGTSGQNEQFF
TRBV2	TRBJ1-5	CASSEKQGFQPQHF
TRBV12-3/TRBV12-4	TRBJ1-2	CASSKSMSGGYTF
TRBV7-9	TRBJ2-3	CASSPRQGEITADTQYF
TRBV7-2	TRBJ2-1	CASSLIREQFF
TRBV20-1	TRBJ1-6	CSARDPQAPSSPLHF
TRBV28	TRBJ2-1	CASSQYVSSYNEQFF
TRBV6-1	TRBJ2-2	CASSKTISNTGELFF
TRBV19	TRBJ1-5	CASSSGIGQPQHF
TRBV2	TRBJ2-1	CASSDQLAGGNEQFF
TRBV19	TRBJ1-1	CASSATRTGPNTEAFF
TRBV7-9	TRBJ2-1	CASSLLSGPYNEQFF
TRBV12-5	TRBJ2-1	CASGLPPGRGLSYNEQFF
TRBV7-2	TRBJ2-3	CASSLGSSGDTQYF
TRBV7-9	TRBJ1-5	CASSSTQASNQPQHF
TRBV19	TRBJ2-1	CASSIGAASYNEQFF
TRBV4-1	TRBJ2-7	CASSQRTKSYEQYF
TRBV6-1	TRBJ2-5	CASSSGLAKTQYF